The next 26 T cell receptor beta chains were all read from a single sample in a study of PD-L1 blockade in urothelial cancer. The method was immunoSEQ multiplex PCR; TCRdb's version includes in-frame clones alone and lacks a portion of them. The sample lists 37,000 or so clones, over 70% seen once, with approximately 14% in the top ten. Time point meaning: pretreatment peripheral blood. This specimen was PBMCs, taken around atezolizumab (anti-PD-L1) treatment. Receptors were obtained from a man aged 60 to 69 with urothelial cancer.

This clone was seen only once. V usage is TRBV18 and J usage is TRBJ2-3; weak D call: TRBD2 (5 bases). Germline values: CDR1 KGHSH, CDR2 LQKENI. The CDR3 has 13 amino acids. V was clipped by 3 bases and J by 8 bases, with 12 bases between them. In DNA, the CDR3 is TGTGCCAGCTCACCGAAGGAGGCGAGTACGCAGTATTTT. Translation gives CASSPKEASTQYF.

The chain joins TRBV30 to TRBJ2-7, with 7 bases fitting TRBD2. This CDR3 region has 13 residues. V lost 1 base, J lost 3 bases, and 3 bases stayed unmatched. In germline, CDR1 is GTSNPN, CDR2 SVGIG (reference sequence). Written as DNA, the CDR3 is TGTGCCTGGAGTGAAAGCGGGGTCTACGAGCAGTACTTC. Encoded protein: CAWSESGVYEQYF.

The J gene is TRBJ1-5, the V gene TRBV6-5; possibly TRBD1 for D (5 bases). Trimming pared 6 bases from V and 5 bases from J, leaving 14 bases between. The CDR3 is made up of 14 amino acids. Germline loops: CDR1 MNHEY, CDR2 SVGAGI. CDR3 bases: TGTGCCAGCAGCTACGGGACTGACTATCAGCCCCAGCATTTT. Encoded protein: CASSYGTDYQPQHF.

V is TRBV7-9 and J is TRBJ2-7, with unresolved D. Trimming left V 5 bases short and J 1 base short, with 9 bases between. This CDR3 contains 13 residues. CDR1 and CDR2 from the germline V gene are SEHNR and FQNEAQ (reference sequence). The CDR3 nucleotides are TGTGCCAGCAGCCCTTACAGTTCCTACGAGCAGTACTTC. Its protein product is CASSPYSSYEQYF.

This chain connects TRBV28 to TRBJ1-4; 9 bases match TRBD1. The CDR3 consists of 14 residues. Germline CDR1 MDHEN, CDR2 SYDVKM. The trim removed 6 bases at V and 5 bases at J, leaving 4 bases unmatched. CDR3 sequence (DNA): TGTGCCAGCAGCACGGGACAGGGAAATGAAAAACTGTTTTTT. Its translation: CASSTGQGNEKLFF.

This chain joins TRBV19 and TRBJ2-1, with 9 bases lining up with TRBD2. Trimming removed 3 bases from V and 4 bases from J; junction bases left unmatched: 4. The germline gives CDR1 LNHDA, CDR2 SQIVND (reference sequence). The CDR3 extends over 15 amino acids. The CDR3 protein is CASSIAGLAYNEQFF. CDR3 DNA sequence: TGTGCCAGTAGTATCGCTGGACTAGCGTACAATGAGCAGTTCTTC.

The chain joins TRBV7-8 to TRBJ1-5; D is unclear. The germline V gene has CDR1 SGHVS and CDR2 FQNEAQ. There are 13 residues in the CDR3. V lost 5 bases and J lost 5, with 10 bases in between. CDR3 nucleotide sequence: TGTGCCAGCAGCCTACTAGCGGATCAGCCCCAGCATTTT. It codes for CASSLLADQPQHF.

The chain links TRBV5-6 to TRBJ1-1; D may be TRBD1 (6 bases). V was pared by 3 bases and J by 1 base, with 13 bases between. CDR1 is SGHDT and CDR2 is YYEEEE in the germline V gene. The CDR3 runs to 15 residues. The CDR3 DNA sequence: TGTGCCAGCAGCTCATACAGGGATAGGAACACTGAAGCTTTCTTT. Its protein product is CASSSYRDRNTEAFF. Together with reference TRBV5-6 and TRBJ1-1, the CDR3 gives the full variable domain: DAGVTQSPTHLIKTRGQQVTLRCSPKSGHDTVSWYQQALGQGPQFIFQYYEEEERQRGNFPDRFSGHQFPNYSSELNVNALLLGDSALYLCASSSYRDRNTEAFFGQGTRLTVV.

This clone was observed a few times. Other DNA sequences in this sample translate to the same CDR3. The J gene is TRBJ2-5, the V gene TRBV15; D possibly corresponds to TRBD2 (5 bases). Between the trimmed V and J ends, which lost 0 bases and 5 bases, there was a span of 13 bases. The CDR3 length is 15 residues. Germline lookup yields CDR1 LNHNV and CDR2 YYDKDF (reference sequence). DNA for the CDR3: TGTGCCACCAGCAGAGAACGAGGGATTCGGGAGACCCAGTACTTC. Translating it yields CATSRERGIRETQYF.

J is TRBJ2-5 and V is TRBV7-9, with 8 positions matching TRBD1. There are 17 residues in the CDR3. V was clipped by 5 bases and J by 1 base; unmatched bases: 12. Looked up from germline, CDR1 is SEHNR and CDR2 is FQNEAQ (reference sequence). In DNA form, the CDR3 reads TGTGCCAGCAGCCTACCGATAGGCAGGGGGCTCCAAGAGACCCAGTACTTC. Protein: CASSLPIGRGLQETQYF. The full variable domain, in which reference TRBV7-9 and TRBJ2-5 provide the parts outside the CDR3, is DTGVSQNPRHKITKRGQNVTFRCDPISEHNRLYWYRQTLGQGPEFLTYFQNEAQLEKSRLLSDRFSAERPKGSFSTLEIQRTEQGDSAMYLCASSLPIGRGLQETQYFGPGTRLLVL.

This chain uses TRBV6-6 with TRBJ2-2; 12 nucleotides line up with TRBD2. The CDR3 sequence is 14 residues long. The V gene's germline CDR1 is MNHNY and CDR2 SVGAGI (reference sequence). Losses at the gene ends were 4 bases for V and 8 bases for J; bases not matched to a gene: 2. CDR3 residues: CASSSLAGGGELFF. In nucleotides, the CDR3 is TGTGCCAGCAGTTCACTAGCGGGAGGTGGGGAGCTGTTTTTT.

There are a few counts of this clone. The chain has TRBV9 and TRBJ1-5; TRBD1 aligns across 7 bases. This CDR3 has 15 amino acids. Germline V gives CDR1 SGDLS, CDR2 YYNGEE. Germline trimming cut 3 bases from V and 7 bases from J; bases unmatched to any gene: 10. The CDR3 loop reads CASSGGGGVDQPQHF. The CDR3, as DNA: TGTGCCAGCAGCGGTGGAGGGGGCGTGGACCAGCCCCAGCATTTT.

The chain combines TRBV9 with TRBJ2-7; 8 bases map to TRBD2. Germline V CDR1 and CDR2: SGDLS, YYNGEE. This CDR3 region has 14 residues. The J segment lost 0 bases and the V segment lost 2 bases, leaving 1 base of the junction unmatched. In nucleotides, the CDR3 is TGTGCCAGCAGCGTTAGCGGGACCTCCTACGAGCAGTACTTC. It encodes CASSVSGTSYEQYF.

The chain links TRBV7-9 to TRBJ2-7, with unresolved D. From germline, CDR1 is SEHNR and CDR2 FQNEAQ (reference sequence). Trimming took 0 bases from V and 3 from J, leaving 15 bases between them. This CDR3 has 16 residues. CDR3 sequence: CASSLAVQNGDYEQYF. In DNA form, the CDR3 reads TGTGCCAGCAGCTTAGCGGTACAGAACGGCGACTACGAGCAGTACTTC. The full variable domain, rest sourced from reference TRBV7-9 and TRBJ2-7, is DTGVSQNPRHKITKRGQNVTFRCDPISEHNRLYWYRQTLGQGPEFLTYFQNEAQLEKSRLLSDRFSAERPKGSFSTLEIQRTEQGDSAMYLCASSLAVQNGDYEQYFGPGTRLTVT.

V is TRBV27 and J is TRBJ2-1; 7 bases are shared with TRBD1. There are 13 residues in the CDR3. Germline V lookup: CDR1 MNHEY, CDR2 SMNVEV (reference sequence). V lost 8 bases, J lost 6 bases, and 7 bases stayed unmatched. As DNA, the CDR3 is TGTGCCAGCGGAACCCGGGACAGCAATGAGCAGTTCTTC. Protein: CASGTRDSNEQFF.

The CDR3 DNA sequence: TGCGCCAGCAGCTGGTCGACTAGCGGGAATAAGGAGCAGTTCTTC. It translates to CASSWSTSGNKEQFF. The chain has TRBV5-1 and TRBJ2-1; 11 nucleotides match TRBD2. CDR1 and CDR2 (germline): SGHRS, YFSETQ. V gave up 3 bases and J gave up 10 bases; unmatched junction bases: 9. CDR3 size: 15 residues.

The chain employs TRBV6-6 and TRBJ1-1, with D perhaps TRBD1 (6 bases). This CDR3 contains 13 residues. In germline, CDR1 is MNHNY, CDR2 SVGAGI (reference sequence). V was clipped by 6 bases and J by 9 bases, with 17 bases between them. The CDR3 here is CASSPGGPEKAFF. The CDR3 bases are TGTGCCAGCAGCCCGGGGGGGCCGGAAAAAGCTTTCTTT.

This clone showed up just once. The chain has TRBV5-5 and TRBJ1-1, with D tentatively TRBD1 (6 bases). Germline CDR1 SGHKS, CDR2 YYEKEE (reference sequence). This CDR3 spans 14 amino acids. V was trimmed by 3 bases and J by 2 bases, leaving 11 bases between them. CDR3 bases: TGTGCCAGCAGCTCAAGGGGGAGTAACACTGAAGCTTTCTTT. Its protein product is CASSSRGSNTEAFF. The whole variable domain, filled in from reference TRBV5-5 and TRBJ1-1, reads DAGVTQSPTHLIKTRGQQVTLRCSPISGHKSVSWYQQVLGQGPQFIFQYYEKEERGRGNFPDRFSARQFPNYSSELNVNALLLGDSALYLCASSSRGSNTEAFFGQGTRLTVV.

In the case of this clone: In the same sample, other DNA sequences code for this CDR3. The rearrangement uses TRBV4-3 and TRBJ2-1; D uncertain. The V end was cut by 0 bases, the J end by 7 bases, with 7 bases between. CDR3 length: 13 residues. From germline, CDR1 is LGHNA and CDR2 YSLEER. CDR3 loop: CASSQEPGNEQFF. The CDR3 bases are TGCGCCAGCAGCCAAGAACCCGGGAATGAGCAGTTCTTC.

V and J are TRBV14 and TRBJ2-7, with 7 bases fitting TRBD2. Germline lookup yields CDR1 SGHDN and CDR2 FVKESK. The CDR3 length is 14 residues. After removal of 0 bases from V and 3 bases from J, the junction contained 2 bases not matched to a gene. CDR3 in DNA: TGTGCCAGCAGCCAAGATGGGAGGGTCTACGAGCAGTACTTC. Amino acid sequence: CASSQDGRVYEQYF.

J is TRBJ2-7 and V is TRBV29-1; 9 bases map to TRBD1. The germline CDR1 and CDR2 sequences are SQVTM and ANQGSEA. The CDR3 length is 13 residues. Trimming at V came to 4 bases and at J to 9 bases, leaving 10 bases not matched to a gene. As DNA, the CDR3 is TGCAGCGTTGGGTGGGACAGGGATGCGGGGCAGTACTTC. Translation: CSVGWDRDAGQYF.

The V and J genes are TRBV5-1 and TRBJ1-1; 7 bases match TRBD1. The V gene's germline CDR1 is SGHRS and CDR2 YFSETQ. The CDR3 has 17 amino acids. Losses at the gene ends were 5 bases for V and 0 bases for J; bases not matched to a gene: 13. DNA of the CDR3: TGCGCCAGCAGTTTAGGACAGGTTTCATTTCTGAACACTGAAGCTTTCTTT. Protein sequence: CASSLGQVSFLNTEAFF.

The chain recombines TRBV15 with TRBJ2-5; 10 bases match TRBD2. CDR3 size: 17 residues. Germline values: CDR1 LNHNV, CDR2 YYDKDF (reference sequence). Trimming took 0 bases from V and 4 from J; bases not matched to a gene: 8. For the CDR3, the DNA is TGTGCCACCAGCAGAGATCTCTCAGCGGGAGGGCGAGAGACCCAGTACTTC. Translating gives CATSRDLSAGGRETQYF.

V gene TRBV18 combines with J gene TRBJ1-6, with 11 bases fitting TRBD1. The germline V gene encodes CDR1 KGHSH and CDR2 LQKENI. The junction had 8 bases not matched to a gene; V was cut back by 5 bases and J by 8 bases. The CDR3 has 16 amino acids. CDR3 protein: CASSAPPGQGDSPLHF. The DNA of the CDR3 is TGTGCCAGCTCAGCGCCCCCGGGACAGGGGGATTCACCCCTCCACTTT.

The J gene is TRBJ2-1, the V gene TRBV6-4, with 9 positions matching TRBD2. The CDR3 has 17 amino acids. J lost 5 bases, V lost 3 bases, and 11 bases had no gene match. Per the germline V gene, CDR1 is MRHNA and CDR2 is SNTAGT. CDR3 amino acids: CASSERLAGGLNNEQFF. CDR3 nucleotide sequence: TGTGCCAGCAGTGAGAGGTTGGCGGGAGGGCTTAACAATGAGCAGTTCTTC.

This rearrangement joins TRBV28 to TRBJ1-1, with a weak D call TRBD1 (5 bases). There are 11 residues in the CDR3. Germline V gene lookup returns CDR1 MDHEN and CDR2 SYDVKM. Between the trimmed V and J ends, which lost 6 bases and 10 bases, there was a span of 12 bases. In DNA form, the CDR3 reads TGTGCCAGCAGCCGATCCGGGGGAGCTTTCTTT. Translating gives CASSRSGGAFF.